The 10 T cell receptor beta chains in this list originate from one sample, sequenced in a study of shared clonotypes between healthy human individuals. Terminally differentiated effector memory CD45RA+ cells were excluded by CCR7 positive selection of CD45RO-negative cells. Libraries were prepared by immunoSEQ multiplex PCR; TCRdb keeps only in-frame clonotypes and omits some of them. The sample records about 2 million clones, about 94% being singletons. Sequencing input: naive CD8+ T cells sorted from blood. These TCRs come from a man between 18 and 29 years old in good health.

V usage is TRBV5-1 and J usage is TRBJ2-7; D not certain. The germline V gene encodes CDR1 SGHRS and CDR2 YFSETQ. V lost 5 bases to trimming and J lost 0 bases, with 6 bases between them. CDR3 size: 12 residues. The CDR3 sequence: CASSTSSYEQYF. DNA of the CDR3: TGCGCCAGCAGTACGAGCTCCTACGAGCAGTACTTC.

V is TRBV23-1 and J is TRBJ2-2, with D perhaps matching TRBD1 (6 bases). TRBV23-1 is assigned to the ORF class and has an uncertain function. Trimming stripped 4 bases from V and 2 bases from J, with 11 bases between. The CDR3 runs 15 residues. DNA for the CDR3: TGCGCCAGCAGTCTCCACAGGGATAACACCGGGGAGCTGTTTTTT. Amino acid sequence: CASSLHRDNTGELFF.

The genes are TRBV11-2 and TRBJ2-7, with D tentatively TRBD1 (6 bases). Germline V gene lookup returns CDR1 SGHAT and CDR2 FQNNGV. Between the trimmed V and J ends, which lost 1 base and 6 bases, there was a span of 16 bases. The CDR3 runs 15 residues. This CDR3 is CASSLVGRGWGEQYF. The CDR3 region has the DNA TGTGCCAGCAGCTTAGTGGGCAGGGGTTGGGGCGAGCAGTACTTC. The full variable domain, completed using reference TRBV11-2 and TRBJ2-7, is EAGVAQSPRYKIIEKRQSVAFWCNPISGHATLYWYQQILGQGPKLLIQFQNNGVVDDSQLPKDRFSAERLKGVDSTLKIQPAKLEDSAVYLCASSLVGRGWGEQYFGPGTRLTVT.

CDR3 amino acids: CASSDDGNQETQYF. As DNA, the CDR3 is TGTGCCAGCAGTGACGACGGAAACCAAGAGACCCAGTACTTC. V gene TRBV9 combines with J gene TRBJ2-5; D is ambiguous. The CDR3 runs 14 residues. CDR1 is SGDLS and CDR2 is YYNGEE in the germline V gene. V shed 5 bases and J shed 0 bases, with 11 bases lying between them.

The gene calls are TRBV12-5 and TRBJ1-2, with D unclear. There are 15 residues in the CDR3. The germline CDR1 and CDR2 sequences are LGHNT and FRNRAP. The V end was cut by 1 base, the J end by 8 bases, with 17 bases between. CDR3 bases: TGTGCTAGTGGTTTGGATCATGGGTCTTCCCGCGGCTACACCTTC. Its protein product is CASGLDHGSSRGYTF.

As regards this clone: At the DNA level, this CDR3 is encoded by other sequences in the same sample as well. This chain joins TRBV10-3 and TRBJ2-5; D is possibly TRBD2 (5 bases). The V end lost 2 bases, the J end lost 1 base, and 5 bases lay between the germline ends. Germline CDR1 ENHRY, CDR2 SYGVKD. CDR3 length: 13 residues. CDR3 nucleotides: TGTGCCATCAGTGAGGGGAGCCAAGAGACCCAGTACTTC. Translating gives CAISEGSQETQYF.

The chain recombines TRBV4-3 with TRBJ1-6, with a tentative D call TRBD1 (5 bases). The CDR3 is 17 residues long. Germline V gene lookup returns CDR1 LGHNA and CDR2 YSLEER. V dropped 0 bases and J dropped 2 bases, with 11 bases sitting between them. In DNA form, the CDR3 reads TGCGCCAGCAGCCAAGATACGGGGGATCCCTATAATTCACCCCTCCACTTT. Encoded protein: CASSQDTGDPYNSPLHF.

The chain is built from TRBV6-6 and TRBJ2-1, with unresolved D. Germline V gives CDR1 MNHNY, CDR2 SVGAGI (reference sequence). V lost 1 base and J lost 6, with 7 bases in between. This CDR3 spans 13 amino acids. CDR3 nucleotides: TGTGCCAGCAGTTACTATAATAGCAATGAGCAGTTCTTC. It encodes CASSYYNSNEQFF.

The chain carries TRBV19 and TRBJ2-7; tentative D call: TRBD2 (5 bases). V was cut by 2 bases and J by 11 bases, with 16 bases left in between. The CDR3 length is 13 residues. Germline lookup yields CDR1 LNHDA and CDR2 SQIVND (reference sequence). The DNA for the CDR3 is TGTGCCAGTAGTATAAGTCCGGGATCTGTGGAGTACTTC. It is translated as CASSISPGSVEYF.

This chain connects TRBV2 to TRBJ1-6; 9 bases map to TRBD1. Losses at the gene ends were 2 bases for V and 9 bases for J; bases not matched to a gene: 8. CDR1 SNHLY and CDR2 FYNNEI come from the germline V gene. This CDR3 comprises 16 residues. CDR3 sequence reads: CASSESAGQGISPLHF. CDR3 DNA: TGTGCCAGCAGTGAATCCGCGGGACAGGGTATTTCACCCCTCCACTTT.